Below are 25 T cell receptor beta chains sequenced from a single sample in a study of beta chain features in type 1 diabetes. The investigators reverse transcribed all of the isolated RNA, so they sequenced expressed TCRB transcripts. The method was immunoSEQ multiplex PCR; TCRdb's version includes in-frame clones alone and lacks a portion of them. Among more than 350,000 clones listed, roughly 10% were seen once. The sample comprised naive CD4+ T cells from blood. Every receptor here comes from a woman between 18 and 30 years old in good health.

The chain has TRBV28 and TRBJ2-4; tentatively, D is TRBD1 (5 bases). CDR1 and CDR2 (germline): MDHEN, SYDVKM. V gave up 7 bases and J gave up 0 bases, with 16 bases separating them. The CDR3 is 16 amino acids. The CDR3 reads CASTSPRQTAKNIQYF. The CDR3 DNA reads as TGTGCCAGCACATCACCCCGACAGACAGCCAAAAACATTCAGTACTTC.

This clone was counted a few times. V and J are TRBV5-8 and TRBJ2-3, with 12 bases identical to TRBD2. Germline lookup yields CDR1 SGHTS and CDR2 YDEGEE. V shed 0 bases and J 0 bases; nucleotides not matched to a gene: 5. The CDR3 contains 18 residues. This chain's CDR3 is CASSLGLAGEGSTDTQYF. CDR3 in DNA: TGTGCCAGCAGCTTGGGACTAGCGGGAGAGGGGAGCACAGATACGCAGTATTTT.

This clone was counted between two and nine times. This chain connects TRBV9 to TRBJ2-7; maybe TRBD2 (6 bases). Germline V gene sequence: CDR1 SGDLS, CDR2 YYNGEE. The CDR3 is 14 amino acids. The ends were cut back, 0 bases at V and 6 bases at J, with 13 bases in the middle. CDR3 sequence: CASSVDGTYVEQYF. In DNA, the CDR3 is TGTGCCAGCAGCGTAGACGGGACTTACGTCGAGCAGTACTTC.

In its sample, this clone was seen a few times. The chain uses TRBV4-2 and TRBJ2-3, with TRBD2 matching over 14 bases. The ends lost 1 base at V and 0 bases at J; junction bases unmatched: 12. The CDR3 is 21 residues long. Germline CDR1 LGHNA, CDR2 YNFKEQ. CDR3 protein: CASSQVPGLAGALTSTDTQYF. CDR3 nucleotides: TGTGCCAGCAGCCAAGTCCCGGGACTAGCGGGGGCCCTCACTAGCACAGATACGCAGTATTTT.

V is TRBV20-1 and J is TRBJ1-2, with unresolved D. The V gene's germline CDR1 is DFQATT and CDR2 SNEGSKA (reference sequence). This CDR3 region has 10 residues. The ends were cut back, 1 base at V and 7 bases at J, with 4 bases in the middle. CDR3 protein: CSARAVGYTF. The CDR3 DNA sequence: TGCAGTGCTAGAGCCGTTGGCTACACCTTC.

The chain joins TRBV29-1 to TRBJ1-2; 9 bases map to TRBD1. Germline CDR1 is SQVTM and CDR2 is ANQGSEA. This CDR3 region has 14 residues. J lost 3 bases, V lost 5 bases, and 7 bases had no gene match. As DNA, the CDR3 is TGCAGCGTTAGGGACAGGGTCGGGGACTATGGCTACACCTTC. Translation gives CSVRDRVGDYGYTF. The variable domain in full, completed from reference TRBV29-1 and TRBJ1-2, reads SAVISQKPSRDICQRGTSLTIQCQVDSQVTMMFWYRQQPGQSLTLIATANQGSEATYESGFVIDKFPISRPNLTFSTLTVSNMSPEDSSIYLCSVRDRVGDYGYTFGSGTRLTVV.

Points on this clone: The sample carries other DNA sequences with the same CDR3. This chain links TRBV9 with TRBJ2-2; D ambiguous. Per the germline V gene, CDR1 is SGDLS and CDR2 is YYNGEE. This CDR3 is 14 amino acids long. V lost 0 bases and J lost 6, with 9 bases in between. As DNA, the CDR3 is TGTGCCAGCAGCGTAGGGCCCTCCGCCGGGGAGCTGTTTTTT. It encodes CASSVGPSAGELFF.

The chain has TRBV6-6 and TRBJ2-4; 7 nucleotides agree with TRBD1. The CDR3 has 13 amino acids. J gave up 5 bases and V 7 bases, and 5 bases lay outside the gene matches. Germline V CDR1 and CDR2: MNHNY, SVGAGI (reference sequence). In DNA, the CDR3 is TGTGCCAGCATCCTAGACAGGGAAAACATTCAGTACTTC. It codes for CASILDRENIQYF.

The chain combines TRBV2 with TRBJ1-5; unclear D gene. Trimming took 4 bases from V and 3 from J, leaving 13 bases between them. The CDR3 extends over 15 amino acids. Germline V gene lookup returns CDR1 SNHLY and CDR2 FYNNEI. The CDR3 is CASSVAGSHNQPQHF. The CDR3 nucleotides read TGTGCCAGCAGTGTGGCTGGCAGCCACAATCAGCCCCAGCATTTT.

This clone was recorded a few times. This chain links TRBV5-4 with TRBJ2-7; tentatively, D is TRBD1 (6 bases). V shed 4 bases and J shed 3 bases, with 17 bases lying between them. Germline V gene sequence: CDR1 SGHNT, CDR2 YYREEE (reference sequence). CDR3 length: 15 residues. The CDR3 loop reads CASSADPGQSYEQYV. The CDR3 DNA follows: TGTGCCAGCAGCGCGGATCCGGGACAAAGCTACGAGCAGTACGTC.

At least ten counts were recorded for this clone. The chain has TRBV23-1 and TRBJ2-5, with D hard to call. TRBV23-1 is an ORF; its function is uncertain. The V end was cut by 2 bases, the J end by 5 bases, with 6 bases between. The CDR3 loop spans 12 amino acids. The CDR3 here is CASSQVSETQYF. CDR3 bases: TGCGCCAGCAGTCAAGTTTCGGAGACCCAGTACTTC.

The J gene is TRBJ2-7, the V gene TRBV7-2; possibly TRBD2 for D (7 bases). This CDR3 region has 12 residues. The V end lost 6 bases, the J end lost 4 bases, and 10 bases lay between the germline ends. Germline V CDR1 and CDR2: SGHTA, FQGNSA. The CDR3 loop is CASRGGAYEQYF. The CDR3 DNA is TGTGCCAGCAGAGGGGGGGCTTACGAGCAGTACTTC.

The J gene is TRBJ2-3, the V gene TRBV7-9; D tentatively reads TRBD1 or TRBD2 (5 bases each). The germline gives CDR1 SEHNR, CDR2 FQNEAQ (reference sequence). The CDR3 consists of 15 residues. V was clipped by 1 base and J by 6 bases, with 14 bases between them. The CDR3: CASSLDPGPRDTQYF. In DNA, the CDR3 is TGTGCCAGCAGCTTAGACCCGGGACCGCGCGATACGCAGTATTTT.

The V gene is TRBV4-3, the J gene TRBJ1-3; D ambiguous. The CDR3 loop spans 13 amino acids. Between the trimmed V and J ends, which lost 0 bases and 4 bases, there was a span of 4 bases. Germline V gene sequence: CDR1 LGHNA, CDR2 YSLEER. CDR3 nucleotides: TGCGCCAGCAGCCAAGATTCCGGAAACACCATATATTTT. This encodes CASSQDSGNTIYF.

The table lists this clone with a few counts. The chain combines TRBV18 with TRBJ2-7, with D possibly being TRBD1 or TRBD2 (5 bases each). CDR3 length equals 13 residues. V shed 2 bases and J shed 6 bases, with 11 bases lying between them. Germline V gene sequence: CDR1 KGHSH, CDR2 LQKENI. The CDR3 DNA reads as TGTGCCAGCTCACCAGGACCGGGGCTCGAGCAGTACTTC. Translated, it gives CASSPGPGLEQYF.

This clone showed up just a few times. The chain recombines TRBV28 with TRBJ2-7; 7 bases are a match to TRBD2. Per the germline V gene, CDR1 is MDHEN and CDR2 is SYDVKM. V lost 6 bases, J lost 2 bases, and 10 bases stayed unmatched. The CDR3 is 15 residues long. CDR3 bases: TGTGCCAGCAGGCAGCGGGGCCTCAAAACCTACGAGCAGTACGTC. The encoded protein is CASRQRGLKTYEQYV.

This rearrangement joins TRBV18 to TRBJ1-5, with TRBD1 matching 7 bases. Germline CDR1 KGHSH, CDR2 LQKENI. The CDR3 totals 14 residues. V dropped 4 bases and J dropped 4; count of bases not matched to a gene: 4. The CDR3 coding sequence is TGTGCCAGCTCACGGGGACAGAAAAATCAGCCCCAGCATTTT. Encoded protein: CASSRGQKNQPQHF.

The chain couples TRBV5-1 to TRBJ2-1; D is unresolved. The V and J ends lost 3 bases and 6 bases respectively, with 16 bases between them. CDR1 and CDR2 (germline): SGHRS, YFSETQ. CDR3 length: 15 residues. Here the CDR3 DNA reads TGCGCCAGCAGCTCCGGACCCGCGGCCACCAATGAGCAGTTCTTC. It encodes CASSSGPAATNEQFF. The complete variable domain, with remaining parts taken from reference TRBV5-1 and TRBJ2-1, reads KAGVTQTPRYLIKTRGQQVTLSCSPISGHRSVSWYQQTPGQGLQFLFEYFSETQRNKGNFPGRFSGRQFSNSRSEMNVSTLELGDSALYLCASSSGPAATNEQFFGPGTRLTVL.

The table lists this clone with a few counts. This chain connects TRBV11-2 to TRBJ2-7; 9 bases agree with TRBD2. Germline CDR1 reads SGHAT; CDR2 reads FQNNGV. The CDR3 runs 18 residues. The trim removed 4 bases at V and 0 bases at J, leaving 13 bases unmatched. The CDR3 region is CASSSIKLLAGGSYEQYF. The CDR3 DNA is TGTGCCAGCAGCTCAATCAAACTACTAGCGGGTGGCTCCTACGAGCAGTACTTC.

This chain connects TRBV5-4 to TRBJ2-3; the D is unclear. Germline V gives CDR1 SGHNT, CDR2 YYREEE (reference sequence). V was shortened by 4 bases and J by 5 bases, with 5 bases between the two germline ends. The length of the CDR3 is 11 residues. CDR3 DNA sequence: TGTGCCAGCAGCCGGCAAGATACGCAGTATTTT. This gives the protein CASSRQDTQYF.

This clone was observed many times. The V and J genes are TRBV30 and TRBJ2-1; perhaps TRBD2 as D (5 bases). V was pared by 3 bases and J by 8 bases, with 14 bases between. Germline CDR1 is GTSNPN and CDR2 is SVGIG (reference sequence). The CDR3 totals 13 residues. CDR3 coding DNA: TGTGCCTGGAGCGGCGGGCTAGAGCATGAGCAGTTCTTC. It is translated as CAWSGGLEHEQFF. Full variable domain (missing parts from reference TRBV30 and TRBJ2-1): SQTIHQWPATLVQPVGSPLSLECTVEGTSNPNLYWYRQAAGRGLQLLFYSVGIGQISSEVPQNLSASRPQDRQFILSSKKLLLSDSGFYLCAWSGGLEHEQFFGPGTRLTVL.

In its sample, this clone was seen a few times. The chain employs TRBV21-1 and TRBJ1-1. TRBV21-1 is tagged as a pseudogene. The CDR3 sequence is 13 residues long. The DNA of the CDR3 is TGTGCCAGCCCCCGGGGGAGGAGAGCTGAAGCTTTCTTT. Amino acids: CASPRGRRAEAFF.

This sequence joins TRBV14 and TRBJ2-2; D gene uncertain. Germline CDR1 is SGHDN and CDR2 is FVKESK. The CDR3 runs to 14 residues. The V and J ends lost 0 bases and 3 bases respectively, with 5 bases between them. The CDR3 reads CASSQDRDTGELFF. In DNA form, the CDR3 reads TGTGCCAGCAGCCAAGATCGAGACACCGGGGAGCTGTTTTTT.

V is TRBV30 and J is TRBJ1-1; D gene ambiguous. Trimming shortened V by 2 bases and J by 1 base, and 8 bases separated the two germline ends. Per germline, CDR1 GTSNPN and CDR2 SVGIG (reference sequence). This CDR3 region has 13 residues. The CDR3 DNA reads TGTGCCTGGAGTTTCAACTGGAACACTGAAGCTTTCTTT. This encodes CAWSFNWNTEAFF.

The rearrangement uses TRBV10-3 and TRBJ2-1; 8 bases fit TRBD2. The CDR3 is 15 amino acids. V shed 4 bases, J shed 5 bases, and the junction held 7 bases outside the gene matches. Germline assignment: CDR1 ENHRY and CDR2 SYGVKD. CDR3 sequence: CAISAYPGGNNEQFF. The CDR3 bases are TGTGCCATCAGTGCCTACCCGGGAGGGAACAATGAGCAGTTCTTC.